This TCR beta chain was profiled in a study of response to subunit inactivated influenza vaccine. Comment on this clonotype: What it binds is unknown.

TCRdb re-called the RT-PCR reads with MiXCR, one entry per CDR3 protein. The data contain more than 450,000 distinct CDR3 sequences, less than 10% of them singletons. The germline CDR1 and CDR2 sequences are SGHRS and YFSETQ. The V end lost 7 bases, the J end lost 0 bases, and 4 bases lay between the germline ends. CDR3 length: 11 amino acids. Regarding the study as a whole: The authors put forward the suggestion that each seasonal influenza vaccination may bring in only a limited number of new T cells.

This TCR derives from a man in his fifties or sixties who received an inactivated influenza vaccine. The sequencing used PBMCs from blood, collected 23 months after vaccination. J is TRBJ2-5 and V is TRBV5-1; no firm D call. This CDR3 is CASGDQETQYF. CDR3 sequence (DNA): TGCGCCAGCGGGGACCAAGAGACCCAGTACTTC.